Following are 14 T cell receptor beta chains from one sample sequenced in a study of blood T cell repertoires in COVID-19. Libraries were prepared by immunoSEQ multiplex PCR; TCRdb keeps only in-frame clonotypes and omits some of them. The table records 85,000 to 100,000 clones, 75% to 85% of them present only once. The sequenced material came from peripheral blood. Receptors originate from an older man with COVID-19, enrolled during active disease.

The chain joins TRBV4-3 to TRBJ2-4, with D perhaps matching TRBD1 (6 bases). Germline values: CDR1 LGHNA, CDR2 YSLEER. The CDR3 has 14 amino acids. Trimming took 0 bases from V and 11 from J, leaving 14 bases between them. The CDR3 region is CASSQDLQGRVQYF. CDR3 coding DNA: TGCGCCAGCAGCCAAGACCTCCAGGGGCGGGTTCAGTACTTC.

The V and J genes are TRBV10-3 and TRBJ1-2; TRBD1 might be the D (5 bases). The V end was cut by 10 bases, the J end by 3 bases, with 15 bases between. The germline gives CDR1 ENHRY, CDR2 SYGVKD. The CDR3 consists of 13 residues. The CDR3 DNA sequence: TGTGCCACCGATTACGGGGGGTACTATGGCTACACCTTC. Encoded protein: CATDYGGYYGYTF.

The rearrangement links TRBV19 to TRBJ1-5; 9 nucleotides align to TRBD1. The length of the CDR3 is 15 residues. V gave up 5 bases and J gave up 6 bases; unmatched junction bases: 8. CDR1 is LNHDA and CDR2 is SQIVND in the germline V gene (reference sequence). Written as DNA, the CDR3 is TGTGCCAGTAGTGTACAGGGGGCGTACGGTCAGCCCCAGCATTTT. It translates to CASSVQGAYGQPQHF.

The rearrangement uses TRBV6-5 and TRBJ1-4; the match to TRBD1 covers 10 bases. Losses at the gene ends were 6 bases for V and 15 bases for J; bases not matched to a gene: 13. This CDR3 has 14 residues. Germline CDR1 and CDR2: MNHEY and SVGAGI. The DNA of the CDR3 is TGTGCCAGCAGAACCACGGGACAGGGGCCGCGGTTGTTTTTT. The encoded protein is CASRTTGQGPRLFF.

The V call is TRBV4-1, the J call TRBJ1-2, with D possibly being TRBD1 (5 bases). Germline lookup yields CDR1 MGHRA and CDR2 YSYEKL. The CDR3 is 15 residues long. V shed 0 bases and J shed 6 bases, with 14 bases lying between them. The DNA for the CDR3 is TGCGCCAGCAGCCAAGATTCATTTTCAGGGAATGGCTACACCTTC. Protein product: CASSQDSFSGNGYTF.

The sample holds one count of this clone. V usage is TRBV2 and J usage is TRBJ1-6, with D perhaps TRBD1 (5 bases). The CDR3 length is 15 residues. V lost 4 bases and J lost 5, with 12 bases in between. Per germline, CDR1 SNHLY and CDR2 FYNNEI. As DNA, the CDR3 is TGTGCCAGCAGTGTCCGGGACTCGAATAATTCACCCCTCCACTTT. This translates into CASSVRDSNNSPLHF.

The chain couples TRBV28 to TRBJ2-5; 7 positions match TRBD1. CDR3 length equals 16 residues. Germline assignment: CDR1 MDHEN and CDR2 SYDVKM. Trimming removed 6 bases from V and 2 bases from J; junction bases left unmatched: 12. The DNA of the CDR3 is TGTGCCAGCAGCCTGTCGGGACAGATAGAGCAAGAGACCCAGTACTTC. Encoded protein: CASSLSGQIEQETQYF. Looking up the rest from reference TRBV28 and TRBJ2-5 gives the full variable domain: DVKVTQSSRYLVKRTGEKVFLECVQDMDHENMFWYRQDPGLGLRLIYFSYDVKMKEKGDIPEGYSVSREKKERFSLILESASTNQTSMYLCASSLSGQIEQETQYFGPGTRLLVL.

The CDR3 DNA reads TGTGCCAGCAGCTTCGGGGTTAGCAATCAGCCCCAGCATTTT. The encoded protein is CASSFGVSNQPQHF. The chain links TRBV5-5 to TRBJ1-5; no firm D call. V dropped 2 bases and J dropped 0 bases, with 6 bases sitting between them. The CDR3 extends over 14 amino acids. Germline assignment: CDR1 SGHKS and CDR2 YYEKEE (reference sequence).

This chain links TRBV5-1 with TRBJ2-5; TRBD2 agrees at 10 bases. V was clipped by 7 bases and J by 3 bases; unmatched bases: 9. CDR1 and CDR2 from the germline V gene are SGHRS and YFSETQ. The CDR3 spans 15 residues. The CDR3 DNA sequence: TGCGCCAGCTCGAGCACTAGCGGGGCGGAAGAGACCCAGTACTTC. Protein sequence: CASSSTSGAEETQYF.

V gene TRBV30 combines with J gene TRBJ2-1; no clear D gene. The CDR3 runs to 12 residues. V lost 1 base to trimming and J lost 4 bases, with 5 bases between them. The germline CDR1 and CDR2 sequences are GTSNPN and SVGIG (reference sequence). The CDR3, as DNA: TGTGCCTGGAGTGGGCAGTACAATGAGCAGTTCTTC. It is translated as CAWSGQYNEQFF.

On this clone itself: A junction boundary mismatches the germline segment, possibly from a read error. The rearrangement links TRBV18 to TRBJ2-3; 8 bases are a match to TRBD1. CDR1 and CDR2 (germline): KGHSH, LQKENI. The CDR3 totals 12 residues. The CDR3 loop reads CASSTRQGPGFF. The CDR3, as DNA: TGTGCCAGCTCAACAAGACAGGGGCCGGGGTTTTTT. Based on the CDR3 plus reference TRBV18 and TRBJ2-3, the full variable domain is NAGVMQNPRHLVRRRGQEARLRCSPMKGHSHVYWYRQLPEEGLKFMVYLQKENIIDESGMPKERFSAEFPKEGPSILRIQQVVRGDSAAYFCASSTRQGPGFFGPGTRLTVL.

The rearrangement links TRBV18 to TRBJ1-2; 7 nucleotides line up with TRBD1. V lost 4 bases and J lost 2; bases outside the gene matches: 7. The CDR3 is 15 residues long. Germline CDR1 and CDR2: KGHSH and LQKENI. CDR3 region: CASSRTTGINYGYTF. In nucleotides, the CDR3 is TGTGCCAGCTCACGGACGACAGGGATAAACTATGGCTACACCTTC.

By proportion, this clone is medium-sized. V usage is TRBV6-2 or TRBV6-3 and J usage is TRBJ1-2, with D possibly TRBD1 on 5 matching bases. Looked up from germline, CDR1 is MNHEY and CDR2 is SVGEGT. CDR3 length equals 14 residues. Trimming took off 7 bases at V and 0 bases at J, with 12 bases between the two ends. This CDR3 is CASTPGAANYGYTF. In DNA form, the CDR3 reads TGTGCCAGCACCCCTGGGGCGGCTAACTATGGCTACACCTTC.

The chain uses TRBV19 and TRBJ1-1, with a weak D call TRBD1 (5 bases). This CDR3 contains 13 residues. Trimming stripped 6 bases from V and 7 bases from J, with 15 bases between. Germline lookup yields CDR1 LNHDA and CDR2 SQIVND (reference sequence). As DNA, the CDR3 is TGTGCCAGTAGAAAAGCCCGGGGGAGTGAAGCTTTCTTT. Translated, it gives CASRKARGSEAFF.